One and the same sample provided the 12 T cell receptor beta chains below, sequenced in a study of CD4 and CD8 cells across lung adenocarcinoma regions. TCRdb re-derived calls from the PCR reads in MiXCR, one entry per CDR3 protein. Of fewer than 9,500 distinct CDR3 sequences listed, roughly 53% were seen once; the top ten hold 95% to 97%. Sequences were obtained from CD8+ T cells from the center of a lung tumor. The receptors were gathered from a male donor with lung adenocarcinoma. The CD4 and CD8 labels of this study may be unreliable.

This clonotype was seen repeatedly, ten times or more. The chain uses TRBV6-5 and TRBJ1-1, with D unresolved. The CDR3 is 13 amino acids. CDR1 and CDR2 from the germline V gene are MNHEY and SVGAGI. Trimming removed 0 bases from V and 6 bases from J, with 8 bases in between. The CDR3, as DNA: TGTGCCAGCAGTTACTCGAACGTGCCTGAAGCTTTCTTT. This sequence encodes CASSYSNVPEAFF.

The genes are TRBV6-5 and TRBJ2-1; possible D gene TRBD1, 5 bases. This CDR3 region has 12 residues. Germline CDR1 reads MNHEY; CDR2 reads SVGAGI. V lost 4 bases, J lost 15 bases, and 16 bases lay in between. DNA for the CDR3: TGTGCCAGCAGTTCGGATAGTGCAGGGCCGTTCTTC. Translated: CASSSDSAGPFF.

This clonotype appeared a few times. This rearrangement joins TRBV6-1 to TRBJ2-1, with D tentatively TRBD2 (6 bases). V lost 3 bases, J lost 4 bases, and 19 bases lay in between. The CDR3 is 17 amino acids. Germline lookup yields CDR1 MNHNS and CDR2 SASEGT. CDR3 DNA sequence: TGTGCCAGCAGTGATCCGCCCCTGGGACTCAGGTACAATGAGCAGTTCTTC. It is translated as CASSDPPLGLRYNEQFF.

At least ten counts were recorded for this clonotype. The V call is TRBV7-2, the J call TRBJ2-5; a possible D gene is TRBD2 (6 bases). Gene TRBJ2-1 matches the end of the DNA better, so the J call may be wrong. The germline V gene encodes CDR1 SGHTA and CDR2 FQGNSA. This CDR3 is 14 amino acids long. The CDR3 sequence: CASSFGQPGETQFF. Written as DNA, the CDR3 is TGTGCCAGCAGCTTTGGGCAGCCGGGGGAGACCCAGTTCTTC.

V gene TRBV7-2 combines with J gene TRBJ2-1; 8 bases are a match to TRBD2. Trimming removed 3 bases from V and 7 bases from J; junction bases left unmatched: 8. Germline V gene sequence: CDR1 SGHTA, CDR2 FQGNSA. The CDR3 sequence is 15 residues long. CDR3 nucleotide sequence: TGTGCCAGCAGCTTTCGGCGGGAGGTGTCAAATGAGCAGTTCTTC. Translated, it gives CASSFRREVSNEQFF.

The chain combines TRBV7-8 with TRBJ1-5, with D hard to call. Germline-derived CDR1 and CDR2 are SGHVS and FQNEAQ. The length of the CDR3 is 13 residues. Trimming removed 4 bases from V and 4 bases from J, with 8 bases in between. The CDR3 coding sequence is TGTGCCAGCAGCTCCTCAGAGAATCAGCCCCAGCATTTT. This gives the protein CASSSSENQPQHF.

The chain joins TRBV4-1 to TRBJ2-3; the D gene is possibly TRBD1 (6 bases). Germline V gene data show CDR1 as MGHRA and CDR2 as YSYEKL. This CDR3 has 16 amino acids. The V gene lost 2 bases and the J gene lost 5 bases, with 17 bases spanning the gap. CDR3 protein: CASSQTGTGSQDTQYF. CDR3 in DNA: TGCGCCAGCAGCCAAACGGGTACAGGGAGTCAAGATACGCAGTATTTT.

V usage is TRBV23-1 and J usage is TRBJ1-1; no clear D. TRBV23-1 is marked as an open reading frame, function uncertain. Trimming cost V 2 bases and J 5 bases, with 12 bases left between them. The CDR3 has 14 amino acids. The CDR3 bases are TGCGCCAGCAGTCAAAATCTAATGGGAACTGAAGCTTTCTTT. Amino acids: CASSQNLMGTEAFF.

This clonotype was picked up a small number of times. The junction does not match germline at one end; this may be a read error. The chain has TRBV7-7 and TRBJ2-5; 10 bases map to TRBD1. The DNA end is more similar to TRBJ2-7, so the J call may be wrong. CDR1 and CDR2 from the germline V gene are SSHAT and FNYEAQ (reference sequence). There are 14 residues in the CDR3. Here the CDR3 reads CASSIGTGDYEQYF. The CDR3 coding sequence is TGTGCTAGCAGCATAGGGACAGGGGACTACGAGCAGTACTTC.

The chain links TRBV6-1 to TRBJ2-3, with D hard to call. From germline, CDR1 is MNHNS and CDR2 SASEGT. The CDR3 extends over 12 amino acids. Between the trimmed V and J ends, which lost 6 bases and 0 bases, there was a span of 4 bases. The CDR3 DNA follows: TGTGCCAGCAGGGCAAGCACAGATACGCAGTATTTT. As protein: CASRASTDTQYF.

The chain links TRBV7-2 to TRBJ2-1, with a possible D match to TRBD2 (5 bases). V lost 8 bases and J lost 10, with 21 bases in between. The CDR3 is 14 residues long. Germline CDR1 reads SGHTA; CDR2 reads FQGNSA. CDR3 sequence reads: CASWRSDRAYEQFF. The CDR3, as DNA: TGTGCCAGCTGGAGGTCGGATAGGGCCTACGAGCAGTTCTTC.

This clonotype was found a few times. The chain recombines TRBV4-2 with TRBJ1-6, with 10 bases matching TRBD1. Germline values: CDR1 LGHNA, CDR2 YNFKEQ. There are 16 residues in the CDR3. Germline trimming cut 0 bases from V and 10 bases from J; bases unmatched to any gene: 6. CDR3 nucleotide sequence: TGTGCCAGCAGCCAAGACAGGACAGGGGGAAGGTCACCCCTCCACTTT. It encodes CASSQDRTGGRSPLHF.